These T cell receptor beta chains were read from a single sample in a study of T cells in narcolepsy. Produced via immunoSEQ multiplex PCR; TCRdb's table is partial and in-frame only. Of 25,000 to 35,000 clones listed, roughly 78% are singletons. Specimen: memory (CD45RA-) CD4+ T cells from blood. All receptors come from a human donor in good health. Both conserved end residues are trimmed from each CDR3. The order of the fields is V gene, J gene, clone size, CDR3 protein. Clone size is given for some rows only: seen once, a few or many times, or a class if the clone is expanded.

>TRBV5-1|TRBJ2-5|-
ASSLQAGGMETQY
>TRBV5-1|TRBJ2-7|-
ASSLGLAGGLEQY
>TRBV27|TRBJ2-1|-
ASSFQAGTYNEQF
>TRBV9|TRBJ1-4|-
ASSETGGANEKLF
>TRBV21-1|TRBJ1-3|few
ASSKGDRFWGNTIY
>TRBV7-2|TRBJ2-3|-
ASSLGLFRGDTQY
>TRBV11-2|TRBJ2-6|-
ASSQMSGANVLT
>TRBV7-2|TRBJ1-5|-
ASSPSGGVGQPQH
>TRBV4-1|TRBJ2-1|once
ASSRSGTSGTRIYNEQF
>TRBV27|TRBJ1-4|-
ASSKVVGAGNEKLF
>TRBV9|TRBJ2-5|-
ASSVGSSGGAGYQETQY
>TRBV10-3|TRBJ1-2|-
AISPLGEKGGYT
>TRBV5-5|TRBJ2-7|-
ASSQDRVGSEQY
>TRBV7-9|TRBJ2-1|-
ASSLDRSYNEQF
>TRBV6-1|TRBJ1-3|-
ASSEGATASYSGNTIY
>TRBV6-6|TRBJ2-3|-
ASSYGRGDTDTQY
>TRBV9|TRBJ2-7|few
ASSYGDGTEQY
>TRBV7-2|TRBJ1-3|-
ASSQETGNTIY
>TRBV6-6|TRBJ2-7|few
AASPGQPVFGQY
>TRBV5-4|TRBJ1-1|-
ASKWRETEAF
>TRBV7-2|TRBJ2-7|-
ASSPQQGDEQY
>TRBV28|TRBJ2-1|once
ASSAETARSYNEQF
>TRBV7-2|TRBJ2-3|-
ASSLSTDTQY
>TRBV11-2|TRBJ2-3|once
ASSKYYSLNTQY
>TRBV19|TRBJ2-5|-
ASSIARGETQY
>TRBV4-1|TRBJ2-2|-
ASSLGLAANTGELF
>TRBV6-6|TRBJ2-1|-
ASSTASNEQF
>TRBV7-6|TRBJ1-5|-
ASSPGQGSPPQH
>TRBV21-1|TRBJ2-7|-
ASSKRGSYEQY
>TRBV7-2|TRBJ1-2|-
ASSRHAGGDGYT
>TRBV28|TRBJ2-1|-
ASSFGNLLGNEQF
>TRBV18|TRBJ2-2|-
ASSPNTGELF
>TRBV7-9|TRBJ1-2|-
ASSLDNGGYT
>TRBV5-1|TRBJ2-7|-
ASSLIRDPYEQY
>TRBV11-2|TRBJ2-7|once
ASSSTGPGGEQY